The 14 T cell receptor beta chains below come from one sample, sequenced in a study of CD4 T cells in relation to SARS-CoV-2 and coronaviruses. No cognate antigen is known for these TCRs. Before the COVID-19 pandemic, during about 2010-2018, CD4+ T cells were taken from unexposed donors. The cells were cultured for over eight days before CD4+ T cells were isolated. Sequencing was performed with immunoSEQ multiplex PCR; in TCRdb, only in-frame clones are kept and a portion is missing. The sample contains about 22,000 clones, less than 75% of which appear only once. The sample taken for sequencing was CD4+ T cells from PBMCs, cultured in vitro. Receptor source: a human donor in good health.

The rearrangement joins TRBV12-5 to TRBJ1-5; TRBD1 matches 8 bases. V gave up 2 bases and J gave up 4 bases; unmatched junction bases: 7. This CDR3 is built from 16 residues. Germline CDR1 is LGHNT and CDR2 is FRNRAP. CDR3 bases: TGTGCTAGTGGTTTGAACCGAGACAGGGGTAATCAGCCCCAGCATTTT. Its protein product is CASGLNRDRGNQPQHF.

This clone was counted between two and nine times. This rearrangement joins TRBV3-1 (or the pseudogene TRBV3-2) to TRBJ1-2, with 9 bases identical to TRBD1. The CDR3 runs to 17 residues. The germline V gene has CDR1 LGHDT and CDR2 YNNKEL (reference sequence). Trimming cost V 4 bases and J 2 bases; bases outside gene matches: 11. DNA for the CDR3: TGTGCCAGCAGCCCCCTGGGGACAGGGACGGGCAACTATGGCTACACCTTC. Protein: CASSPLGTGTGNYGYTF.

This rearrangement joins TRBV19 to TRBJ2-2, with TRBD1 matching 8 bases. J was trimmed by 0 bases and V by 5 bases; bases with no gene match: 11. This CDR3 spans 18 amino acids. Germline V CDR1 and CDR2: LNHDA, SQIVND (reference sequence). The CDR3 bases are TGTGCCAGTAGTCCCCCCCGGACAGGGATTTCGAACACCGGGGAGCTGTTTTTT. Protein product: CASSPPRTGISNTGELFF.

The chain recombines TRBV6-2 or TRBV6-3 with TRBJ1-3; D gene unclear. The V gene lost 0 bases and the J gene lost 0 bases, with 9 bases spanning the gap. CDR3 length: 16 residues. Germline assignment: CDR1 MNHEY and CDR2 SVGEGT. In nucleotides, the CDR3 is TGTGCCAGCAGTTACTCGAGAGCCTCCTCTGGAAACACCATATATTTT. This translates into CASSYSRASSGNTIYF.

The DNA of the CDR3 is TGTGCCAGCAGTTTACAGGGGCCGATCTACGAGCAGTACTTC. Translating it yields CASSLQGPIYEQYF. The V gene is TRBV27, the J gene TRBJ2-7, with a possible D match to TRBD1 (6 bases). The V and J ends lost 2 bases and 3 bases respectively, with 11 bases between them. Looked up from germline, CDR1 is MNHEY and CDR2 is SMNVEV (reference sequence). The length of the CDR3 is 14 residues.

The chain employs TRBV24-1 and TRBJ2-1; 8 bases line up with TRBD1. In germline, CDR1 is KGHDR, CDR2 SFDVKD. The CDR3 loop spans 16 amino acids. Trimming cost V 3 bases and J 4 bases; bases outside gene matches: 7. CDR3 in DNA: TGTGCCACCAGTGATGGTGGTCAGGGGGCATACAATGAGCAGTTCTTC. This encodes CATSDGGQGAYNEQFF.

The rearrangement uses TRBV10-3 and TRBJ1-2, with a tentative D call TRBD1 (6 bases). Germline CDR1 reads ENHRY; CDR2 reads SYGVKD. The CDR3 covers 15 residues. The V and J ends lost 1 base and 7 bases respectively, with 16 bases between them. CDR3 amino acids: CAISEWTGAVGGYTF. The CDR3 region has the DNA TGTGCCATCAGTGAGTGGACGGGGGCCGTAGGTGGCTACACCTTC.

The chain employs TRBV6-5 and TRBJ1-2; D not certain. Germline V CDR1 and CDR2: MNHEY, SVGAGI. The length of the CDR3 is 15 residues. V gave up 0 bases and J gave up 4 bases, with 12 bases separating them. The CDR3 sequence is CASSYSSGPPYGYTF. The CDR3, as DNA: TGTGCCAGCAGTTACTCGTCCGGGCCTCCCTATGGCTACACCTTC.

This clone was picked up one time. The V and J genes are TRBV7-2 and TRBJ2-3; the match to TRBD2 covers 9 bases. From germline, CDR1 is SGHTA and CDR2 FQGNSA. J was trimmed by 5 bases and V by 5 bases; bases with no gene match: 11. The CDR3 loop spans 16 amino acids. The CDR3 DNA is TGTGCCAGCAGCACCCAAGCGGGGGGAGGCAGAGATACGCAGTATTTT. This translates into CASSTQAGGGRDTQYF.

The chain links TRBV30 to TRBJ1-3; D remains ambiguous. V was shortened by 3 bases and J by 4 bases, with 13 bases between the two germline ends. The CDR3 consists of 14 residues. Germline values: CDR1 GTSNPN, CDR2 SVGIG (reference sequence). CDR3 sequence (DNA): TGTGCCTGGAGAGGGTATGCGTTCGGAAACACCATATATTTT. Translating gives CAWRGYAFGNTIYF.

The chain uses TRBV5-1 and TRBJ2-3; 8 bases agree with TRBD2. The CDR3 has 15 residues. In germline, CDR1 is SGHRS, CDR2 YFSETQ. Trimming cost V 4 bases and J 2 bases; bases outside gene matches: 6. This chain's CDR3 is CASSPPGGNTDTQYF. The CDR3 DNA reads TGCGCCAGCAGCCCCCCGGGGGGGAACACAGATACGCAGTATTTT.

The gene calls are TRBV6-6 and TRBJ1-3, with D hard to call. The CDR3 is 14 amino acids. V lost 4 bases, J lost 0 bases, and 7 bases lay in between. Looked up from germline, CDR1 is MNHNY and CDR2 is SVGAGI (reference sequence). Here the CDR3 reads CASSSGGSGNTIYF. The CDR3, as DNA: TGTGCCAGCAGTTCCGGTGGCTCTGGAAACACCATATATTTT.

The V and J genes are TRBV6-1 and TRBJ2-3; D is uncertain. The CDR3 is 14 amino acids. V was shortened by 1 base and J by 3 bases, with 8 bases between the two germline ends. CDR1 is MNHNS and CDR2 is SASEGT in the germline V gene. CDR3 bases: TGTGCCAGCAGTGAAGGCAGATGGACAGATACGCAGTATTTT. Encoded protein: CASSEGRWTDTQYF.

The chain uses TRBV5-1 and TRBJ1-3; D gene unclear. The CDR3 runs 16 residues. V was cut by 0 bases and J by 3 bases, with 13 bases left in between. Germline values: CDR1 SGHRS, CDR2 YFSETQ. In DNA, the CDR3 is TGCGCCAGCAGCTTGGGGCCCCAATCCGATGGAAACACCATATATTTT. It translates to CASSLGPQSDGNTIYF.